The source of this T cell receptor (beta chain) is a study of blood T cell repertoires in COVID-19. CDR3 length: 14 residues. Per germline, CDR1 SGHTS and CDR2 YDEGEE. With 5 bases removed from V and 4 bases from J, the gap between germline ends came to 15 bases. Data came from immunoSEQ multiplex PCR; TCRdb stores just in-frame clones and leaves some out. The sample contains 65,000 to 80,000 clones, approximately 82% of which appear only once. Sequences were obtained from peripheral blood. This TCR was recovered from a human donor in a cohort sampled during active COVID-19. This chain uses TRBV5-8 with TRBJ2-5; maybe TRBD1 (5 bases). The CDR3 protein is CASRNPGLVETQYF. CDR3 DNA: TGTGCCAGCAGAAATCCAGGGTTGGTAGAGACCCAGTACTTC. The variable domain in full, completed from reference TRBV5-8 and TRBJ2-5, reads EAGVTQSPTHLIKTRGQQATLRCSPISGHTSVYWYQQALGLGLQFLLWYDEGEERNRGNFPPRFSGRQFPNYSSELNVNALELEDSALYLCASRNPGLVETQYFGPGTRLLVL.